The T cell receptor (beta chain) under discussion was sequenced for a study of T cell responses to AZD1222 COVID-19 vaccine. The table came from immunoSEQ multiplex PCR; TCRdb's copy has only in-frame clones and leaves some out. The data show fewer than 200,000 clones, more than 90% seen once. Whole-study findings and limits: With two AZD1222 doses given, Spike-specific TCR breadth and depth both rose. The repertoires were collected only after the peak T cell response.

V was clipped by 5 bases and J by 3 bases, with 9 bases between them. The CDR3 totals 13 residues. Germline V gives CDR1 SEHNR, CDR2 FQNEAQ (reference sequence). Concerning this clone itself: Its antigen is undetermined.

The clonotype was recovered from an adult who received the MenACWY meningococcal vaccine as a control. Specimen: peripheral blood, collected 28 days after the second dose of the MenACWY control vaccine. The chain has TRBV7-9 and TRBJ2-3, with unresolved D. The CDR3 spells CASSTPRTDTQYF. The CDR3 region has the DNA TGTGCCAGCAGCACACCTCGGACAGATACGCAGTATTTT.